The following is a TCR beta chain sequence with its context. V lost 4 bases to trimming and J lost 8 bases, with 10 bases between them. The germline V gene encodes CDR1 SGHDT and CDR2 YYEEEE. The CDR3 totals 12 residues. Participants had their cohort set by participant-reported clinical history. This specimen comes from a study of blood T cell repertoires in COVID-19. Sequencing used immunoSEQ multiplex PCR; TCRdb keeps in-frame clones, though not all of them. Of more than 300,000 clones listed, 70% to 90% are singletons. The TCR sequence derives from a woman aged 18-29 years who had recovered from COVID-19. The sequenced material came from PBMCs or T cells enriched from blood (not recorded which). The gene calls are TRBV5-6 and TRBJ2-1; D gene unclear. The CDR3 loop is CASSPAGYEQFF. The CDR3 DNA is TGTGCCAGCAGCCCGGCCGGGTATGAGCAGTTCTTC.